This entry lists 24 T cell receptor beta chains sequenced from one sample in a study of high-grade serous ovarian cancer treatment subgroups. The tumor samples were collected prior to definitive surgery or chemotherapy. TCRdb keeps only in-frame clones here, not all; method: immunoSEQ multiplex PCR. The sample has more than 4,000 clones; 80% to 90% are singletons. The sample consisted of tumor tissue. These receptors were collected from a human donor with high-grade serous ovarian cancer.

This chain connects TRBV5-6 to TRBJ2-2, with 11 bases identical to TRBD1. Germline CDR1 is SGHDT and CDR2 is YYEEEE. V was clipped by 4 bases and J by 5 bases; unmatched bases: 4. The CDR3 consists of 15 residues. The CDR3 nucleotides are TGTGCCAGCAGCGCGGACAGGGGGCTAACCGGGGAGCTGTTTTTT. Amino acids: CASSADRGLTGELFF.

This chain uses TRBV2 with TRBJ1-1; TRBD1 might be the D (5 bases). V lost 5 bases and J lost 0, with 13 bases in between. Germline V CDR1 and CDR2: SNHLY, FYNNEI. The length of the CDR3 is 15 residues. The CDR3 sequence is CASSRIRQMNTEAFF. The CDR3 DNA reads as TGTGCCAGCAGTCGAATCCGACAGATGAACACTGAAGCTTTCTTT.

The chain has TRBV10-3 and TRBJ2-1; 11 bases fit TRBD2. J gave up 4 bases and V 6 bases, and 11 bases lay outside the gene matches. The CDR3 spans 17 residues. Per the germline V gene, CDR1 is ENHRY and CDR2 is SYGVKD. In nucleotides, the CDR3 is TGTGCCATCAGAGCCCCGACTAGCGGGGAAAATTACAATGAGCAGTTCTTC. It codes for CAIRAPTSGENYNEQFF.

This clone was picked up a small number of times. The chain couples TRBV19 to TRBJ1-3, with a possible D match to TRBD1 (6 bases). CDR3 length: 15 amino acids. The V gene lost 3 bases and the J gene lost 0 bases, with 9 bases spanning the gap. Germline CDR1 LNHDA, CDR2 SQIVND (reference sequence). In nucleotides, the CDR3 is TGTGCCAGTAGTATTTTACAGGGCTCTGGAAACACCATATATTTT. This sequence encodes CASSILQGSGNTIYF.

This chain uses TRBV18 with TRBJ1-1; no definite D call. The V end was cut by 4 bases, the J end by 6 bases, with 15 bases between. The CDR3 is 14 amino acids. Germline CDR1 and CDR2: KGHSH and LQKENI. The CDR3 sequence is CASSQTGSGSEAFF. The CDR3 DNA reads TGTGCCAGCTCACAGACGGGCAGCGGATCTGAAGCTTTCTTT.

The chain is built from TRBV28 and TRBJ2-7; D remains unclear. The germline gives CDR1 MDHEN, CDR2 SYDVKM. Trimming took off 10 bases at V and 6 bases at J, with 10 bases between the two ends. The CDR3 sequence is 10 residues long. CDR3 in amino acids: CATLRGEQYF. The CDR3 bases are TGTGCCACCCTACGAGGCGAGCAGTACTTC.

DNA of the CDR3: TGTGCCTGGAGTCCCGGGACAGACGAGCAGTACTTC. It is translated as CAWSPGTDEQYF. This chain links TRBV30 with TRBJ2-7, with TRBD1 matching 7 bases. CDR1 GTSNPN and CDR2 SVGIG come from the germline V gene (reference sequence). The CDR3 is 12 residues long. Trimming at V came to 2 bases and at J to 5 bases, leaving 3 bases not matched to a gene.

The CDR3 protein is CASSDAGTSGFF. As DNA, the CDR3 is TGCGCCAGCAGTGATGCGGGGACTAGTGGGTTCTTC. V gene TRBV10-2 combines with J gene TRBJ2-1, with 8 bases aligning to TRBD2. CDR3 length: 12 amino acids. Germline lookup yields CDR1 WSHSY and CDR2 SAAADI. Losses at the gene ends were 3 bases for V and 15 bases for J; bases not matched to a gene: 7.

The chain carries TRBV6-6 and TRBJ2-3; D is unclear. The CDR3 is 12 residues long. Germline V gene lookup returns CDR1 MNHNY and CDR2 SVGAGI (reference sequence). V shed 8 bases and J shed 4 bases, with 10 bases lying between them. CDR3 residues: CASWVSADTQYF. The CDR3 coding sequence is TGTGCCAGCTGGGTTTCGGCAGATACGCAGTATTTT.

This clone has more than one count but fewer than ten. V and J are TRBV2 and TRBJ1-5, with no clear D. Trimming left V 4 bases short and J 0 bases short, with 7 bases between. This CDR3 contains 14 residues. Germline V gene data show CDR1 as SNHLY and CDR2 as FYNNEI. For the CDR3, the DNA is TGTGCCAGCAGTGGAGTAAATAGCAATCAGCCCCAGCATTTT. This encodes CASSGVNSNQPQHF.

The gene calls are TRBV7-9 and TRBJ1-4; D unclear. The CDR3 is 14 residues long. Trimming stripped 4 bases from V and 3 bases from J, with 9 bases between. Per the germline V gene, CDR1 is SEHNR and CDR2 is FQNEAQ (reference sequence). CDR3 nucleotides: TGTGCCAGCAGCTGGGTCGGACCTAATGAAAAACTGTTTTTT. Its protein is CASSWVGPNEKLFF.

The chain carries TRBV5-1 and TRBJ2-1; D might be TRBD1 (5 bases). This CDR3 has 13 amino acids. Germline CDR1 is SGHRS and CDR2 is YFSETQ. V was shortened by 4 bases and J by 3 bases, with 8 bases between the two germline ends. The CDR3 nucleotides read TGCGCCAGCAGCCTGGACAACTACAATGAGCAGTTCTTC. Translation gives CASSLDNYNEQFF.

As DNA, the CDR3 is TGTGCCAGCAGTGGACAACGCTATGGCTACACCTTC. Translation: CASSGQRYGYTF. This sequence joins TRBV6-5 and TRBJ1-2, with D possibly being TRBD1 (5 bases). The V gene's germline CDR1 is MNHEY and CDR2 SVGAGI. The CDR3 is 12 amino acids. V was trimmed by 5 bases and J by 4 bases, leaving 8 bases between them.

The chain joins TRBV5-4 to TRBJ1-5; D may be TRBD1 (6 bases). The germline CDR1 and CDR2 sequences are SGHNT and YYREEE (reference sequence). V gave up 0 bases and J gave up 5 bases, with 12 bases separating them. The CDR3 has 15 residues. The CDR3 loop is CASSLGGTSDQPQHF. CDR3 nucleotide sequence: TGTGCCAGCAGCTTGGGGGGGACAAGCGATCAGCCCCAGCATTTT.

This chain uses TRBV15 with TRBJ1-2; 7 nucleotides line up with TRBD1. Per the germline V gene, CDR1 is LNHNV and CDR2 is YYDKDF (reference sequence). The CDR3 length is 14 residues. Trimming removed 6 bases from V and 4 bases from J; junction bases left unmatched: 8. The CDR3: CATSLAGGVYGYTF. For the CDR3, the DNA is TGTGCCACCAGTCTGGCAGGGGGAGTCTATGGCTACACCTTC. Combining the CDR3 with reference TRBV15 and TRBJ1-2 gives the whole variable domain DAMVIQNPRYQVTQFGKPVTLSCSQTLNHNVMYWYQQKSSQAPKLLFHYYDKDFNNEADTPDNFQSRRPNTSFCFLDIRSPGLGDTAMYLCATSLAGGVYGYTFGSGTRLTVV.

The chain joins TRBV19 to TRBJ2-4, with TRBD2 as a possible D gene (7 bases). This CDR3 spans 14 amino acids. The V and J ends lost 6 bases and 8 bases respectively, with 17 bases between them. Germline V gene sequence: CDR1 LNHDA, CDR2 SQIVND (reference sequence). The CDR3 here is CASRPRGAVDIQYF. The CDR3 DNA sequence: TGTGCCAGTAGACCCCGGGGGGCTGTGGACATTCAGTACTTC.

The rearrangement uses TRBV28 and TRBJ2-2; D gene unclear. Deletions cut 1 base from V and 0 bases from J, with 6 bases between. The CDR3 has 15 residues. Germline CDR1 MDHEN, CDR2 SYDVKM. CDR3 in amino acids: CASSLFRTNTGELFF. For the CDR3, the DNA is TGTGCCAGCAGTTTATTTCGGACGAACACCGGGGAGCTGTTTTTT.

This clone has just a few counts. V is TRBV19 and J is TRBJ1-5; D perhaps matches TRBD1 (6 bases). The CDR3 extends over 14 amino acids. With 6 bases removed from V and 7 bases from J, the gap between germline ends came to 16 bases. Per germline, CDR1 LNHDA and CDR2 SQIVND (reference sequence). CDR3 region: CASRRTVGSQPQHF. The DNA for the CDR3 is TGTGCCAGTAGGCGGACAGTGGGGTCCCAGCCCCAGCATTTT.

The V and J genes are TRBV6-5 and TRBJ2-2, with 8 bases fitting TRBD2. The length of the CDR3 is 14 residues. Germline V gene data show CDR1 as MNHEY and CDR2 as SVGAGI. Trimming at V came to 6 bases and at J to 7 bases, leaving 7 bases not matched to a gene. As DNA, the CDR3 is TGTGCCAGCAGGGATAGCGGGGTGCACGGGGAGCTGTTTTTT. Translating it yields CASRDSGVHGELFF.

The chain joins TRBV2 to TRBJ2-4, with 8 bases that match TRBD1. V lost 4 bases, J lost 11 bases, and 7 bases stayed unmatched. Germline lookup yields CDR1 SNHLY and CDR2 FYNNEI. The CDR3 runs 13 residues. The DNA of the CDR3 is TGTGCCAGCAGTGTTGGACAGGGAGGTTTTCAGTACTTC. It is translated as CASSVGQGGFQYF. The whole variable domain, filled in from reference TRBV2 and TRBJ2-4, reads EPEVTQTPSHQVTQMGQEVILRCVPISNHLYFYWYRQILGQKVEFLVSFYNNEISEKSEIFDDQFSVERPDGSNFTLKIRSTKLEDSAMYFCASSVGQGGFQYFGAGTRLSVL.

The chain combines TRBV2 with TRBJ2-5; TRBD2 matches at 10 bases. Germline loops: CDR1 SNHLY, CDR2 FYNNEI. This CDR3 region has 15 residues. J was trimmed by 3 bases and V by 6 bases; bases with no gene match: 7. The CDR3 bases are TGTGCCAGCAGCATTAATGGACTAGCGGAAGAGACCCAGTACTTC. This translates into CASSINGLAEETQYF.

The chain uses TRBV19 and TRBJ2-7; possible D gene TRBD1, 6 bases. Per the germline V gene, CDR1 is LNHDA and CDR2 is SQIVND (reference sequence). Deletions cut 5 bases from V and 3 bases from J, with 11 bases between. The CDR3 runs 13 residues. The CDR3 DNA sequence: TGTGCCAGTAGTCCGGGACACCGCTACGAGCAGTACTTC. This gives the protein CASSPGHRYEQYF.

This sequence joins TRBV5-1 and TRBJ2-1, with 14 bases identical to TRBD2. The germline V gene encodes CDR1 SGHRS and CDR2 YFSETQ. V trimming: 6 bases; J trimming: 6 bases; junction bases outside the gene matches: 8. This CDR3 has 16 residues. CDR3 sequence (DNA): TGCGCCAGCAAGACTAGCGGGGGGGCGGCGTCCAATGAGCAGTTCTTC. Encoded protein: CASKTSGGAASNEQFF.

The chain carries TRBV5-1 and TRBJ1-3; the D gene is possibly TRBD1 (6 bases). This CDR3 contains 15 residues. V was shortened by 4 bases and J by 3 bases, with 14 bases between the two germline ends. Germline V gene lookup returns CDR1 SGHRS and CDR2 YFSETQ. The CDR3 DNA sequence: TGCGCCAGCAGCCCTCAGGGGTCTCTTGGAAACACCATATATTTT. It is translated as CASSPQGSLGNTIYF.